The rows below give T cell receptor beta chains drawn from one sample of a study of CD8+CD57+ T cells in acquired aplastic anemia. TCRdb analysed the reads with MiXCR anew, one entry per CDR3 protein. The sample records 350,000 to 450,000 distinct CDR3 sequences, about two thirds being singletons. Material for sequencing was sorted CD4+, CD8+, or CD8+CD57+ T cells (not recorded which) from PBMCs. These receptor sequences come from a human donor in good health, serving as a control. CDR3s include the opening cysteine and the closing phenylalanine or tryptophan. The D gene is left open where the match is weak. Size tells how often a clone was seen (once, few, many) or the class of an expanded clone, and some rows leave it out.

j_gene: TRBJ2-7; d_gene: .; abundance: many; v_gene: TRBV2; CDR3nt: TGTGCCAGCAGCCTTACAGAGACCTCCTACGAGCAGTACTTC; CDR3aa: CASSLTETSYEQYF
j_gene: TRBJ2-3; d_gene: .; abundance: many; v_gene: TRBV6-5; CDR3nt: TGTGCCAGCAGTTATTGGGGCTCAGGCACAGATACGCAGTATTTT; CDR3aa: CASSYWGSGTDTQYF
j_gene: TRBJ1-5; d_gene: .; abundance: .; v_gene: TRBV9; CDR3nt: TGTGCCAGCAGTTACGACGGTAATCAGCCCCAGCCCTTT; CDR3aa: CASSYDGNQPQPF
j_gene: TRBJ2-1; d_gene: TRBD1; abundance: .; v_gene: TRBV10-1; CDR3nt: TGCGCCAGCACTGTGACAGGGGGCAATGAGCAGTTCTTC; CDR3aa: CASTVTGGNEQFF
j_gene: TRBJ1-2; d_gene: .; abundance: .; v_gene: TRBV12-3/TRBV12-4; CDR3nt: TGTGCCAGCAGTAGGGACTTTACAACTTACTATGGCTACACCTTC; CDR3aa: CASSRDFTTYYGYTF
j_gene: TRBJ2-1; d_gene: TRBD1; abundance: .; v_gene: TRBV7-4; CDR3nt: TGTGCCAGCAGCTTTCGGGACAGAGTCCCCACTAAGCAGTTCTTC; CDR3aa: CASSFRDRVPTKQFF
j_gene: TRBJ1-3; d_gene: .; abundance: .; v_gene: TRBV18; CDR3nt: TGTGCCAGCTCACCAGGGTTTGTAACCTGGAAACACCATATATTT; CDR3aa: CASSPGFVTWKHHIF
j_gene: TRBJ2-3; d_gene: TRBD2; abundance: .; v_gene: TRBV9; CDR3nt: TGTGCCAGCAGCGTAGAAGGTAGCGGGGTGTACACAGATACGCAGTATTTT; CDR3aa: CASSVEGSGVYTDTQYF
j_gene: TRBJ1-2; d_gene: .; abundance: .; v_gene: TRBV9; CDR3nt: TGTGCCAGCAGCCCAGGACTGGGCAGCGCGTACTTC; CDR3aa: CASSPGLGSAYF
j_gene: TRBJ1-2; d_gene: TRBD1; abundance: .; v_gene: TRBV11-3; CDR3nt: TGTGCCAGCAGCGGCGGGACAGGGGGCGCTGATGGTCCCTATGGCTACACCTTC; CDR3aa: CASSGGTGGADGPYGYTF
j_gene: TRBJ1-5; d_gene: .; abundance: many; v_gene: TRBV7-8; CDR3nt: TGTGCCAGCAGCTTAGACGGTTGGGGCAATCAGCCCCAGCATTTT; CDR3aa: CASSLDGWGNQPQHF
j_gene: TRBJ2-7; d_gene: TRBD2; abundance: many; v_gene: TRBV5-1; CDR3nt: TGCGCCAGCAGCTTGGTAGGGACTAGCGGCTACGAGCAGTACTTC; CDR3aa: CASSLVGTSGYEQYF
j_gene: TRBJ2-5; d_gene: TRBD1; abundance: .; v_gene: TRBV19; CDR3nt: TGTGCCAGTAGTATTCGGTGGGACAGAACTCAAGAGACCCAGTACTTC; CDR3aa: CASSIRWDRTQETQYF
j_gene: TRBJ2-5; d_gene: .; abundance: many; v_gene: TRBV6-2/TRBV6-3; CDR3nt: TGTGCCAGCAAGCAGGGACAAGAGACCCAGTACTTC; CDR3aa: CASKQGQETQYF
j_gene: TRBJ1-5; d_gene: .; abundance: .; v_gene: TRBV6-5; CDR3nt: TGTGCCAGCAGAACGGACGCTTTAGATCAGCCCCAGCATTTT; CDR3aa: CASRTDALDQPQHF
j_gene: TRBJ1-1; d_gene: .; abundance: once; v_gene: TRBV20-1; CDR3nt: TGCAGTGCTAGAGATAAACCAGGGAAAACTGAAGCTTTCTTT; CDR3aa: CSARDKPGKTEAFF
j_gene: TRBJ1-3; d_gene: .; abundance: many; v_gene: TRBV20-1; CDR3nt: TGCAGTGCCCGGGACCAAAACACCATATATTTT; CDR3aa: CSARDQNTIYF
j_gene: TRBJ1-6; d_gene: .; abundance: .; v_gene: TRBV11-2; CDR3nt: TGTGCCAGCAGCTGGTACATAGATAATTCACCCCTCCACTTT; CDR3aa: CASSWYIDNSPLHF
j_gene: TRBJ2-7; d_gene: .; abundance: .; v_gene: TRBV7-7; CDR3nt: TGTGCTAGCAGCCGATCGCCCGGTTGGGAGCAGTACTTC; CDR3aa: CASSRSPGWEQYF
j_gene: TRBJ1-6; d_gene: .; abundance: .; v_gene: TRBV7-6; CDR3nt: TGTGCCAGCAGCTTGGGCGGAGCGAACATTGAAGCTTTCCACTTT; CDR3aa: CASSLGGANIEAFHF
j_gene: TRBJ2-7; d_gene: .; abundance: .; v_gene: TRBV2; CDR3nt: TGTGCCAGCAGTGACCTAACATACGAGCAGTACTTC; CDR3aa: CASSDLTYEQYF
j_gene: TRBJ1-5; d_gene: .; abundance: .; v_gene: TRBV7-4; CDR3nt: TGTGCCAGCAGCTTCTATGAGGGGACGAATCAGCCCCAGCATTTT; CDR3aa: CASSFYEGTNQPQHF
j_gene: TRBJ1-2; d_gene: .; abundance: .; v_gene: TRBV11-2; CDR3nt: TGTGCCAGCAGCACGAGGATAGGGGTCGACTATCGCTACACCTTC; CDR3aa: CASSTRIGVDYRYTF
j_gene: TRBJ1-2; d_gene: TRBD1; abundance: .; v_gene: TRBV20-1; CDR3nt: TGCAGTGCTTTTACACAGGGGGCTGGTCAGGGCTACACCTTC; CDR3aa: CSAFTQGAGQGYTF
j_gene: TRBJ2-1; d_gene: TRBD1; abundance: .; v_gene: TRBV6-1; CDR3nt: TGTGCCAGCAGTTACTACAGGGGAATGGGCCTAGAGCAGTTCTTC; CDR3aa: CASSYYRGMGLEQFF
j_gene: TRBJ2-7; d_gene: .; abundance: .; v_gene: TRBV9; CDR3nt: TGTGCCAGCAGCCGAGGTAAGGACGAGTATGACTTC; CDR3aa: CASSRGKDEYDF
j_gene: TRBJ1-2; d_gene: .; abundance: .; v_gene: TRBV12-3/TRBV12-4; CDR3nt: TGTGCCAGCAGTTACGAGGCGGGGGCGAGTGGCTACACCTTC; CDR3aa: CASSYEAGASGYTF
j_gene: TRBJ1-1; d_gene: .; abundance: .; v_gene: TRBV24-1; CDR3nt: TGTGCCACCAGTGCGTCAGGGACGGGAAGCTCTGAAGCGTACTTT; CDR3aa: CATSASGTGSSEAYF
j_gene: TRBJ2-1; d_gene: TRBD2; abundance: few; v_gene: TRBV6-2/TRBV6-3; CDR3nt: TGTGCCAGCAGCCCCGTCGGGGCGGGGGGTAATGAGCAGTTCTTC; CDR3aa: CASSPVGAGGNEQFF
j_gene: TRBJ2-3; d_gene: TRBD1; abundance: .; v_gene: TRBV2; CDR3nt: TGTGCCAGCAGCGTGACAGGGTATGAGAGCGATACGCAGTATTTT; CDR3aa: CASSVTGYESDTQYF
j_gene: TRBJ2-3; d_gene: .; abundance: .; v_gene: TRBV10-3; CDR3nt: TGTGCCAGCAGTGCTCTCCCAAAAACCTATACGCAGTATTTT; CDR3aa: CASSALPKTYTQYF
j_gene: TRBJ1-1; d_gene: .; abundance: once; v_gene: TRBV7-3; CDR3nt: TGTGCCAGCAGCTCGCCAATGAACACTGTAGCCCTCTGG; CDR3aa: CASSSPMNTVALW
j_gene: TRBJ1-2; d_gene: .; abundance: .; v_gene: TRBV15; CDR3nt: TGTGCCAGCAGCTTAATGAGGTTGGATGGCTCAACCTTC; CDR3aa: CASSLMRLDGSTF
j_gene: TRBJ1-1; d_gene: .; abundance: .; v_gene: TRBV5-1; CDR3nt: TGCGCCAGCAGCTTAGGGGAGAGGATGAATGAAGCTTTCTTT; CDR3aa: CASSLGERMNEAFF
j_gene: TRBJ1-2; d_gene: .; abundance: .; v_gene: TRBV2; CDR3nt: TGTGCCAGCAGCCTGGGACTAGCGGAAAAGGGCCAGATCTTC; CDR3aa: CASSLGLAEKGQIF
j_gene: TRBJ2-3; d_gene: .; abundance: many; v_gene: TRBV20-1; CDR3nt: TGCAGTGCTGAGGCTAGAGGTAGCACAGATACGCAGTATTTT; CDR3aa: CSAEARGSTDTQYF
j_gene: TRBJ1-3; d_gene: .; abundance: many; v_gene: TRBV2; CDR3nt: TGTGCCAGCAGCCACCTGGACCAGGCTGGAAACACCATATATTTT; CDR3aa: CASSHLDQAGNTIYF
j_gene: TRBJ2-5; d_gene: .; abundance: .; v_gene: TRBV12-3/TRBV12-4; CDR3nt: TGTGCCAGCAGTTTGATAGCTGGACAGCAAGAGACCCAGTACTTC; CDR3aa: CASSLIAGQQETQYF
j_gene: TRBJ2-6; d_gene: .; abundance: many; v_gene: TRBV3-1; CDR3nt: TGTGCCAGCGGACACATAGGCCCTGGGGCCAACGTCCTGACTTTC; CDR3aa: CASGHIGPGANVLTF
j_gene: TRBJ2-3; d_gene: .; abundance: .; v_gene: TRBV7-6; CDR3nt: TGTGCCAGCAGTGCCTCATCATCCACTGATACGCACTATTTT; CDR3aa: CASSASSSTDTHYF
j_gene: TRBJ2-7; d_gene: TRBD2; abundance: .; v_gene: TRBV29-1; CDR3nt: TGCAGCGTCGGTCTCGGGGAGGGTTACGAGCAGTACTTC; CDR3aa: CSVGLGEGYEQYF
j_gene: TRBJ2-7; d_gene: .; abundance: .; v_gene: TRBV7-2; CDR3nt: TGTGCCAGCAGCTTGGGGGCGGGGTTTCTCTCCGAGAAGTACTTC; CDR3aa: CASSLGAGFLSEKYF
j_gene: TRBJ1-1; d_gene: TRBD1; abundance: .; v_gene: TRBV5-6; CDR3nt: TGTGCCAGCAGCCTGACAGGGTGGCATGCTTTCTTT; CDR3aa: CASSLTGWHAFF
j_gene: TRBJ2-3; d_gene: .; abundance: .; v_gene: TRBV20-1; CDR3nt: TGCAGTGCTAATGAAAGAGAGGACACTAGCACAGATACGCAGTATTTT; CDR3aa: CSANEREDTSTDTQYF
j_gene: TRBJ2-3; d_gene: .; abundance: few; v_gene: TRBV2; CDR3nt: TGTGCCAGCAGTGAAAGGGGGGGCACGCAGTATTTT; CDR3aa: CASSERGGTQYF
j_gene: TRBJ1-1; d_gene: .; abundance: .; v_gene: TRBV7-2; CDR3nt: .; CDR3aa: CASSLGSEQYFGAFF
j_gene: TRBJ2-3; d_gene: .; abundance: .; v_gene: TRBV12-3/TRBV12-4; CDR3nt: TGTGCCAGCAGGCTAGGTCCAGATACGCAGTATTTT; CDR3aa: CASRLGPDTQYF
j_gene: TRBJ2-7; d_gene: .; abundance: once; v_gene: TRBV5-1; CDR3nt: TGTGCCAGCAGCCTCAACAGGGCCCGCTCGCAGTACTTC; CDR3aa: CASSLNRARSQYF
j_gene: TRBJ1-2; d_gene: .; abundance: few; v_gene: TRBV20-1; CDR3nt: TGCAGTGCTCCCTCTGGCGGATCCCGGGGTTATGGCTACACCTTC; CDR3aa: CSAPSGGSRGYGYTF
j_gene: TRBJ2-5; d_gene: TRBD1; abundance: .; v_gene: TRBV19; CDR3nt: TGTGCCAGTAGAAAAACAGGGGGCAGGGAGACCCAGTACTTC; CDR3aa: CASRKTGGRETQYF
j_gene: TRBJ1-2; d_gene: .; abundance: .; v_gene: TRBV7-8; CDR3nt: TGTGCCAGCAGCTTAGGGACAGTCAACTACGACACCACCTTC; CDR3aa: CASSLGTVNYDTTF
j_gene: TRBJ1-1; d_gene: .; abundance: .; v_gene: TRBV5-1; CDR3nt: TGCGCCAGCAGCAATTCCGGGAACACTGAAGCTTTCTTT; CDR3aa: CASSNSGNTEAFF
j_gene: TRBJ2-4; d_gene: .; abundance: .; v_gene: TRBV7-2; CDR3nt: TGTGCCAGCAGCGACTGGACAGCGAACACTCAGTCCTTC; CDR3aa: CASSDWTANTQSF
j_gene: TRBJ2-3; d_gene: .; abundance: .; v_gene: TRBV25-1; CDR3nt: TGTGCCAGCAGTGAAGGGGGAAAGGTGTGGGATACGCAGTATTTT; CDR3aa: CASSEGGKVWDTQYF
j_gene: TRBJ1-5; d_gene: .; abundance: .; v_gene: TRBV20-1; CDR3nt: TGCAGTGCCGCGTTCGGGGGAACCGAGGCCCAGCATTTT; CDR3aa: CSAAFGGTEAQHF
j_gene: TRBJ2-1; d_gene: .; abundance: .; v_gene: TRBV29-1; CDR3nt: TGCAGCGTCTCGGTGGGCGAGCAGTTCTTC; CDR3aa: CSVSVGEQFF